This T cell receptor (beta chain) was sequenced for a study of identical twins. The CDR3 runs 16 residues. V was shortened by 6 bases and J by 2 bases, with 15 bases between the two germline ends. CDR1 KGHDR and CDR2 SFDVKD come from the germline V gene. It was template switching that added a universal primer site, and there were unique molecular identifiers on the cDNA. MiXCR, applied by TCRdb to the 5' RACE reads, yields one record per CDR3 protein. The sample records around 370,000 distinct CDR3 sequences, around 9% being singletons. Study-wide results and limits: Conclusions leaned on cross-sectional statistical analysis and did not track the same donors over time. Sequences that were beta out-of-frame showed weaker excess twin sharing. Fewer insertions characterized abundant cord blood beta clonotypes, whereas memory repertoires showed none.

This clonotype was observed at least ten times. Its antigen is not identified. This sequence was found in a woman in her forties or fifties in good health. The chain recombines TRBV24-1 with TRBJ2-2; tentative D call: TRBD2 (5 bases). Material: naive T cells sorted from blood. The CDR3, as DNA: TGTGCCACCAGTTTGGCTATCGGACTTAACACCGGGGAGCTGTTTTTT. Its protein product is CATSLAIGLNTGELFF.